A single sample gave rise to the 28 T cell receptor beta chains below, sequenced in a study of cytomegalovirus exposure and HLA in healthy donors. Here immunoSEQ multiplex PCR was the method, and the copy in TCRdb shows in-frame clones only, minus some. The table lists about 250,000 clones, roughly 84% of them singletons. Sequences were obtained from PBMCs. These receptors were obtained from a young man in good health and CMV-seropositive.

The rearrangement links TRBV18 to TRBJ1-5, with 7 bases that match TRBD1. The germline V gene encodes CDR1 KGHSH and CDR2 LQKENI. Trimming at V came to 6 bases and at J to 5 bases, leaving 7 bases not matched to a gene. This CDR3 region has 14 residues. The chain's CDR3 is CASSLLGTDQPQHF. The CDR3 DNA reads TGTGCCAGCTCTCTCCTCGGGACAGATCAGCCCCAGCATTTT. Filled out from reference TRBV18 and TRBJ1-5, the complete variable domain reads NAGVMQNPRHLVRRRGQEARLRCSPMKGHSHVYWYRQLPEEGLKFMVYLQKENIIDESGMPKERFSAEFPKEGPSILRIQQVVRGDSAAYFCASSLLGTDQPQHFGDGTRLSIL.

V usage is TRBV19 and J usage is TRBJ1-2; D is uncertain. Trimming took 4 bases from V and 1 from J, leaving 10 bases between them. Looked up from germline, CDR1 is LNHDA and CDR2 is SQIVND (reference sequence). The CDR3 spans 14 residues. CDR3 sequence (DNA): TGTGCCAGTAGTACTTCCAACAGTAACTATGGCTACACCTTC. Residues: CASSTSNSNYGYTF. Drawing the rest from reference TRBV19 and TRBJ1-2, the complete variable domain is DGGITQSPKYLFRKEGQNVTLSCEQNLNHDAMYWYRQDPGQGLRLIYYSQIVNDFQKGDIAEGYSVSREKKESFPLTVTSAQKNPTAFYLCASSTSNSNYGYTFGSGTRLTVV.

The chain uses TRBV4-1 and TRBJ2-3; TRBD2 agrees at 8 bases. J gave up 3 bases and V 3 bases, and 8 bases lay outside the gene matches. The CDR3 has 16 amino acids. Per the germline V gene, CDR1 is MGHRA and CDR2 is YSYEKL. The CDR3 spells CASSQVSGMKTDTQYF. In DNA form, the CDR3 reads TGCGCCAGCAGCCAGGTTAGCGGGATGAAAACAGATACGCAGTATTTT.

This sequence joins TRBV6-5 and TRBJ1-5; a weak D match, TRBD1 (5 bases). This CDR3 is built from 14 residues. Germline V gene lookup returns CDR1 MNHEY and CDR2 SVGAGI. V was cut by 2 bases and J by 6 bases, with 11 bases left in between. The DNA for the CDR3 is TGTGCCAGCAGTTACGGACAAGGAACTCAGCCCCAGCATTTT. This translates into CASSYGQGTQPQHF.

The J gene is TRBJ2-3, the V gene TRBV5-6, with D perhaps matching TRBD1 (6 bases). CDR1 is SGHDT and CDR2 is YYEEEE in the germline V gene. Trimming stripped 2 bases from V and 2 bases from J, with 12 bases between. The CDR3 spans 15 residues. The CDR3 region has the DNA TGTGCCAGCAGCTTCCCGGGACAATACACAGATACGCAGTATTTT. Translating gives CASSFPGQYTDTQYF. The variable domain in full, with the rest retrieved from reference TRBV5-6 and TRBJ2-3, is DAGVTQSPTHLIKTRGQQVTLRCSPKSGHDTVSWYQQALGQGPQFIFQYYEEEERQRGNFPDRFSGHQFPNYSSELNVNALLLGDSALYLCASSFPGQYTDTQYFGPGTRLTVL.

The rearrangement joins TRBV29-1 to TRBJ2-2; TRBD2 matches 8 bases. Per the germline V gene, CDR1 is SQVTM and CDR2 is ANQGSEA. The length of the CDR3 is 14 residues. The V segment lost 4 bases and the J segment 0 bases; nucleotides outside the gene matches: 1. CDR3 in DNA: TGCAGCGTTGTTAGCGGGGCGAACACCGGGGAGCTGTTTTTT. It codes for CSVVSGANTGELFF.

The CDR3 coding sequence is TGTGCCAGCAGCTATATCGACAGAAACACTGAAGCTTTCTTT. Protein: CASSYIDRNTEAFF. V gene TRBV5-4 combines with J gene TRBJ1-1, with a possible D match to TRBD1 (5 bases). CDR1 is SGHNT, CDR2 YYREEE, per germline (reference sequence). This CDR3 has 14 residues. The V and J ends lost 3 bases and 2 bases respectively, with 11 bases between them. The full variable domain, rest sourced from reference TRBV5-4 and TRBJ1-1, is ETGVTQSPTHLIKTRGQQVTLRCSSQSGHNTVSWYQQALGQGPQFIFQYYREEENGRGNFPPRFSGLQFPNYSSELNVNALELDDSALYLCASSYIDRNTEAFFGQGTRLTVV.

V and J are TRBV6-5 and TRBJ2-1; D possibly matches TRBD1 or TRBD2 (6 bases each). CDR1 and CDR2 (germline): MNHEY, SVGAGI. V was pared by 6 bases and J by 0 bases, with 9 bases between. The CDR3 length is 14 residues. In DNA form, the CDR3 reads TGTGCCAGCAGAGGGGGGAGCTCCTACAATGAGCAGTTCTTC. This encodes CASRGGSSYNEQFF.

The V gene is TRBV18, the J gene TRBJ1-4, with D maybe TRBD1 (6 bases). The CDR3 contains 13 residues. Germline V CDR1 and CDR2: KGHSH, LQKENI. V was shortened by 6 bases and J by 7 bases, with 12 bases between the two germline ends. CDR3 region: CASSHRDGEKLFF. The DNA for the CDR3 is TGTGCCAGCTCTCACAGGGATGGTGAAAAACTGTTTTTT.

The chain joins TRBV6-5 to TRBJ2-3; possible D gene TRBD1, 7 bases. Germline assignment: CDR1 MNHEY and CDR2 SVGAGI. Deletions cut 2 bases from V and 0 bases from J, with 9 bases between. The CDR3 is made up of 15 amino acids. CDR3 DNA: TGTGCCAGCAGTTACGCGGGACAGAGCACAGATACGCAGTATTTT. This translates into CASSYAGQSTDTQYF.

J is TRBJ2-1 and V is TRBV11-2; weak D call: TRBD2 (6 bases). The CDR3 extends over 15 amino acids. With 1 base removed from V and 3 bases from J, the gap between germline ends came to 10 bases. Germline CDR1 reads SGHAT; CDR2 reads FQNNGV. CDR3 in DNA: TGTGCCAGCAGCTTAGCGGGACTTAGCTACAATGAGCAGTTCTTC. Translation: CASSLAGLSYNEQFF.

The chain has TRBV4-2 and TRBJ2-7, with D perhaps matching TRBD1 or TRBD2 (5 bases each). Trimming left V 2 bases short and J 0 bases short, with 14 bases between. Germline CDR1 LGHNA, CDR2 YNFKEQ. The CDR3 extends over 16 amino acids. In DNA, the CDR3 is TGTGCCAGCAGCCAAAATCGGGGCTCGGACTCCTACGAGCAGTACTTC. Translating gives CASSQNRGSDSYEQYF.

This chain links TRBV6-5 with TRBJ2-3; D is ambiguous. This CDR3 comprises 15 residues. Trimming took 5 bases from V and 2 from J, leaving 14 bases between them. Germline values: CDR1 MNHEY, CDR2 SVGAGI. The CDR3 region is CASSRLGYYTDTQYF. The CDR3 region has the DNA TGTGCCAGCAGTCGTCTGGGGTATTACACAGATACGCAGTATTTT.

The chain is built from TRBV27 and TRBJ2-5; TRBD1 agrees at 7 bases. The trim removed 5 bases at V and 3 bases at J, leaving 6 bases unmatched. Germline CDR1 reads MNHEY; CDR2 reads SMNVEV (reference sequence). The CDR3 extends over 14 amino acids. CDR3 DNA: TGTGCCAGCAGTCCGACCGGGACAGAAGAGACCCAGTACTTC. This translates into CASSPTGTEETQYF.

The chain recombines TRBV4-1 with TRBJ2-3; 12 bases agree with TRBD2. The germline V gene encodes CDR1 MGHRA and CDR2 YSYEKL. The length of the CDR3 is 14 residues. V gave up 3 bases and J gave up 8 bases; unmatched junction bases: 3. The CDR3 sequence is CASSQLAGGSTQYF. The CDR3 DNA is TGCGCCAGCAGCCAGCTAGCGGGAGGGAGTACGCAGTATTTT.

In this sample, this clone turned up once. The J gene is TRBJ2-1, the V gene TRBV5-4, with D hard to call. Trimming took 6 bases from V and 3 from J, leaving 10 bases between them. CDR1 is SGHNT, CDR2 YYREEE, per germline (reference sequence). This CDR3 is built from 13 residues. CDR3 region: CASTAKGYNEQFF. CDR3 coding DNA: TGTGCCAGCACCGCAAAGGGCTACAATGAGCAGTTCTTC. The whole variable domain, remainder taken from reference TRBV5-4 and TRBJ2-1, is ETGVTQSPTHLIKTRGQQVTLRCSSQSGHNTVSWYQQALGQGPQFIFQYYREEENGRGNFPPRFSGLQFPNYSSELNVNALELDDSALYLCASTAKGYNEQFFGPGTRLTVL.

The rearrangement joins TRBV11-2 to TRBJ1-1; D remains unclear. Germline V gene sequence: CDR1 SGHAT, CDR2 FQNNGV. V gave up 7 bases and J gave up 11 bases, with 17 bases separating them. This CDR3 comprises 12 residues. The CDR3 reads CASTSVGYGAFF. DNA for the CDR3: TGTGCCAGCACCTCTGTTGGGTATGGCGCTTTCTTT. The full variable domain, its missing parts supplied by reference TRBV11-2 and TRBJ1-1, is EAGVAQSPRYKIIEKRQSVAFWCNPISGHATLYWYQQILGQGPKLLIQFQNNGVVDDSQLPKDRFSAERLKGVDSTLKIQPAKLEDSAVYLCASTSVGYGAFFGQGTRLTVV.

The rearrangement uses TRBV5-6 and TRBJ2-3; no definite D call. The CDR3 length is 15 residues. V lost 3 bases and J 9 bases, leaving 20 bases between the germline ends. From germline, CDR1 is SGHDT and CDR2 YYEEEE. DNA of the CDR3: TGTGCCAGCAGCTACGCCACCTCCACAGCCCAGACGCAGTATTTT. Protein product: CASSYATSTAQTQYF. Variable domain in full (rest from reference TRBV5-6 and TRBJ2-3): DAGVTQSPTHLIKTRGQQVTLRCSPKSGHDTVSWYQQALGQGPQFIFQYYEEEERQRGNFPDRFSGHQFPNYSSELNVNALLLGDSALYLCASSYATSTAQTQYFGPGTRLTVL.

CDR3 DNA sequence: TGTGCCAGCAGCTTAGGGGACAGGAAGAACACTGAAGCTTTCTTT. This gives the protein CASSLGDRKNTEAFF. The chain is built from TRBV5-6 and TRBJ1-1; 8 bases agree with TRBD1. Unmatched junction bases numbered 4, after V lost 2 bases and J lost 1 base. Germline assignment: CDR1 SGHDT and CDR2 YYEEEE. The CDR3 spans 15 residues.

This sequence joins TRBV11-2 and TRBJ1-2, with 7 bases identical to TRBD1. CDR1 is SGHAT, CDR2 FQNNGV, per germline. This CDR3 has 14 residues. V dropped 5 bases and J dropped 4; count of bases not matched to a gene: 7. The CDR3 spells CASSDDRASYGYTF. CDR3 DNA: TGTGCCAGCAGCGACGACAGGGCAAGCTATGGCTACACCTTC.

V gene TRBV5-1 combines with J gene TRBJ1-2; 8 bases match TRBD1. The CDR3 has 16 residues. Germline-derived CDR1 and CDR2 are SGHRS and YFSETQ. V lost 5 bases to trimming and J lost 1 base; unmatched junction nucleotides: 10. As DNA, the CDR3 is TGCGCCAGCAGGCCATCTTACAGGGGGATTAACTATGGCTACACCTTC. It translates to CASRPSYRGINYGYTF.

The gene calls are TRBV5-1 and TRBJ2-5; 10 nucleotides agree with TRBD2. J was trimmed by 4 bases and V by 2 bases; bases with no gene match: 2. CDR1 and CDR2 (germline): SGHRS, YFSETQ. There are 14 residues in the CDR3. The CDR3 region is CASSLLAGTETQYF. CDR3 coding DNA: TGCGCCAGCAGCTTACTAGCGGGAACAGAGACCCAGTACTTC.

The rearrangement joins TRBV27 to TRBJ2-2; tentative D call: TRBD1 (6 bases). Trimming left V 7 bases short and J 5 bases short, with 23 bases between. Germline V lookup: CDR1 MNHEY, CDR2 SMNVEV (reference sequence). The CDR3 spans 17 residues. This CDR3 reads CASTTSVGWGRTGELFF. The CDR3 nucleotides read TGTGCCAGCACCACTTCGGTTGGCTGGGGGCGGACCGGGGAGCTGTTTTTT.

Worth noting for this clone: Other nucleotide sequences in the sample specify the same CDR3. V usage is TRBV5-1 and J usage is TRBJ2-1, with TRBD2 identical over 13 bases. V dropped 4 bases and J dropped 5; count of bases not matched to a gene: 3. Germline loops: CDR1 SGHRS, CDR2 YFSETQ. The CDR3 is made up of 15 amino acids. CDR3 nucleotides: TGCGCCAGCAGCCCCGGGACTAGCGGGGACAATGAGCAGTTCTTC. Translation: CASSPGTSGDNEQFF.

This chain uses TRBV2 with TRBJ1-2, with 9 bases that match TRBD1. The V and J ends lost 2 bases and 1 base, in that order; junction bases with no gene match: 5. CDR1 is SNHLY and CDR2 is FYNNEI in the germline V gene. The CDR3 runs to 16 residues. This chain's CDR3 is CASSEWTGALNYGYTF. Written as DNA, the CDR3 is TGTGCCAGCAGTGAATGGACAGGGGCCCTTAACTATGGCTACACCTTC.

This chain uses TRBV5-8 with TRBJ2-7; possibly TRBD1 for D (5 bases). CDR3 size: 13 residues. CDR1 is SGHTS and CDR2 is YDEGEE in the germline V gene. V was shortened by 3 bases and J by 1 base, with 8 bases between the two germline ends. CDR3 amino acids: CASSSTESYEQYF. In DNA form, the CDR3 reads TGTGCCAGCAGCTCGACAGAGTCCTACGAGCAGTACTTC.

The chain carries TRBV7-9 and TRBJ1-2, with TRBD1 identical over 8 bases. The CDR3 has 13 amino acids. Per the germline V gene, CDR1 is SEHNR and CDR2 is FQNEAQ (reference sequence). V was pared by 5 bases and J by 3 bases, with 2 bases of the junction left unmatched. The chain's CDR3 is CASSPDRDYGYTF. For the CDR3, the DNA is TGTGCCAGCAGCCCGGACAGGGACTATGGCTACACCTTC.

This clone was picked up one time. The V call is TRBV29-1, the J call TRBJ1-1; D unclear. V shed 0 bases and J shed 4 bases, with 15 bases lying between them. Germline lookup yields CDR1 SQVTM and CDR2 ANQGSEA. CDR3 length: 15 amino acids. The DNA of the CDR3 is TGCAGCGTTGAAGATCGGAGCCCTGTCCGCACTGAAGCTTTCTTT. It is translated as CSVEDRSPVRTEAFF.